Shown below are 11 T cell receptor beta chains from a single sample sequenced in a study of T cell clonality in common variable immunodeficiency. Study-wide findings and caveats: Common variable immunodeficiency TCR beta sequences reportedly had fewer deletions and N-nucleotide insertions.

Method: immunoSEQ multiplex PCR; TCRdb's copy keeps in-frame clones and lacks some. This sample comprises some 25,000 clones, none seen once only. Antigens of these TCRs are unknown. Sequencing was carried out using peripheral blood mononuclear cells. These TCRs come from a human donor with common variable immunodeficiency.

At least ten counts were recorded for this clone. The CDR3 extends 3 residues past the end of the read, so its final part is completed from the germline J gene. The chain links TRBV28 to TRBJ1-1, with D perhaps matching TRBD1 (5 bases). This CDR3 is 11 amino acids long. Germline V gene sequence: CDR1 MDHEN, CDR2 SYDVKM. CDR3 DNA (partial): TGTGCCAGCAGTTTTCAGGGCGAA. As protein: CASSFQGE. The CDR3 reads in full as CASSFQGEAFF.

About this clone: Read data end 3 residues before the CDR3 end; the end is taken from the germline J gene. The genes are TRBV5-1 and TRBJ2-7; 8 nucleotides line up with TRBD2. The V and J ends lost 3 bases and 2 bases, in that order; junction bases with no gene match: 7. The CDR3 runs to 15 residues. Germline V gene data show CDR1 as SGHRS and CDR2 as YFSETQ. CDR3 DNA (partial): TGCGCCAGCAGCTGGGGGTCCGGGGGGGCCTACGAG. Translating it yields CASSWGSGGAYE. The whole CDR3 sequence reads CASSWGSGGAYEQYF.

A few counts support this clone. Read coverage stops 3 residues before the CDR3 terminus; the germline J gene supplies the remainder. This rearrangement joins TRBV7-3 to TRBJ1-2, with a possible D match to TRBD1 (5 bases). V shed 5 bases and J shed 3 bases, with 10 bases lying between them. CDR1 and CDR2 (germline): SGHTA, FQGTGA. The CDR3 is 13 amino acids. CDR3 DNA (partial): TGTGCCAGCAGCCCGACGGGGGACTATGGC. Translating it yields CASSPTGDYG. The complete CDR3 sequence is CASSPTGDYGYTF.

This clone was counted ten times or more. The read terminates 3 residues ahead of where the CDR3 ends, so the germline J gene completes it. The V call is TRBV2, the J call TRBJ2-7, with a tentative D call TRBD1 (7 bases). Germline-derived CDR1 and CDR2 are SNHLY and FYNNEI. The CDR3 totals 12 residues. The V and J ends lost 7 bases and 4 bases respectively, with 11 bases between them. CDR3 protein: CASKSGGYEQYF. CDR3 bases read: TGTGCCAGCAAATCAGGGGGGTACGAG.

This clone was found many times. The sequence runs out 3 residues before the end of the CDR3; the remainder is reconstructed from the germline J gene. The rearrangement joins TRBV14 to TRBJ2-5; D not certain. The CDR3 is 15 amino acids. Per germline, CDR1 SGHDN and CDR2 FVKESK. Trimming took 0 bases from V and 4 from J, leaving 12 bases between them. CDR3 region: CASSQDTPPGETQYF. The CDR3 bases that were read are TGTGCCAGCAGCCAAGATACTCCCCCAGGAGAGACC.

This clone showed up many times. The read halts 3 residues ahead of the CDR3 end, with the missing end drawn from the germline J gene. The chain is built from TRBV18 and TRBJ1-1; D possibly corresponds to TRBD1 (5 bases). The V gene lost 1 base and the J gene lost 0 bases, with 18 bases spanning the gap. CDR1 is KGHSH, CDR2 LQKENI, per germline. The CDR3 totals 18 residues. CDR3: CASSPLMSGGYMNTEAFF. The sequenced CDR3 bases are TGTGCCAGCTCACCACTAATGTCCGGGGGATACATGAACACTGAA.

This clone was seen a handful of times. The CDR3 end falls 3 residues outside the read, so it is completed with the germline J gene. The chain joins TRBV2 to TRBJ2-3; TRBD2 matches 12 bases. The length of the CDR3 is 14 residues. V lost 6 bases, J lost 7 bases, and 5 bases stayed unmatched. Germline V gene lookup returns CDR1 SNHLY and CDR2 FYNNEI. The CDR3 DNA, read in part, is TGTGCCAGCAGGACCGGACTAGCGGGAAATACG. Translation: CASRTGLAGNT. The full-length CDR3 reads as CASRTGLAGNTQYF.

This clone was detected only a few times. The CDR3 loop is CASSLSPPSGTLYEQYF. The CDR3 DNA, read in part, is TGTGCCAGCTCACTTAGCCCCCCTAGCGGGACCCTCTACGAG. The chain has TRBV18 and TRBJ2-7, with TRBD2 matching over 9 bases. The read falls 3 residues short of the CDR3 end, and the missing part is taken from the germline J gene. This CDR3 contains 17 residues. V was clipped by 4 bases and J by 3 bases; unmatched bases: 13. Germline CDR1 reads KGHSH; CDR2 reads LQKENI.

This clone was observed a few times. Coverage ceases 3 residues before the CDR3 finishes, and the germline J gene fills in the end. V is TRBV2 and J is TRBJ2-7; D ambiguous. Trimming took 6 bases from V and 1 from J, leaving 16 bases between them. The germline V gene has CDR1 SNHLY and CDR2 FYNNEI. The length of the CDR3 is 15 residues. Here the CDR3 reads CASSLGWAASYEQYF. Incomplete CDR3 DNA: TGTGCCAGCAGCCTGGGTTGGGCCGCTTCCTACGAG. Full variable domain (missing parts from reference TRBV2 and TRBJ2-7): EPEVTQTPSHQVTQMGQEVILRCVPISNHLYFYWYRQILGQKVEFLVSFYNNEISEKSEIFDDQFSVERPDGSNFTLKIRSTKLEDSAMYFCASSLGWAASYEQYFGPGTRLTVT.

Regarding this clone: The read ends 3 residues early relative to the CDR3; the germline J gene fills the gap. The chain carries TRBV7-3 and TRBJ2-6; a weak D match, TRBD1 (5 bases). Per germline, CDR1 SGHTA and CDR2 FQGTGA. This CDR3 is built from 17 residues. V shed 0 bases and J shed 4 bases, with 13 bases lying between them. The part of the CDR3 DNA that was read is TGTGCCAGCAGCTTAACGGTTTCAGGGTCCGGGGCCAACGTC. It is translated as CASSLTVSGSGANV. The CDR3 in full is CASSLTVSGSGANVLTF.

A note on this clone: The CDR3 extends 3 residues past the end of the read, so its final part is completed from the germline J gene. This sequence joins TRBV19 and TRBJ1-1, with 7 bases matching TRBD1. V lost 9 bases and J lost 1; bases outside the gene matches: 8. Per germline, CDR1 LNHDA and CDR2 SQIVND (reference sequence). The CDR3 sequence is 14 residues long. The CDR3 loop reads CASRPRDRNTEAFF. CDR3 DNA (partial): TGTGCCAGCCGCCCTCGGGACAGGAACACTGAA.